The 8 T cell receptor beta chains below all came from one sample that was sequenced in a study of shared clonotypes between healthy human individuals. Profiling relied on immunoSEQ multiplex PCR, and the TCRdb table lists in-frame clones only, not all of them. The sample has approximately 2,200,000 clones; 90% to 95% are singletons. Naive CD8 cells were CD45RO-negative, positively selected for CCR7, excluding terminally differentiated effector memory CD45RA+ cells. Sequenced material: naive CD8+ T cells from PBMCs. These receptors all stem from a man in his late teens or twenties in good health. Some clones in this sample may be carry-over from other donors' samples.

The table lists this clone with a count of one. This chain connects TRBV5-5 to TRBJ2-7, with D possibly being TRBD1 (6 bases). Germline CDR1 SGHKS, CDR2 YYEKEE (reference sequence). The CDR3 runs to 15 residues. The ends were cut back, 0 bases at V and 11 bases at J, with 21 bases in the middle. CDR3 in DNA: TGTGCCAGCAGCTTGGGGGACACCGTGCTTCTAGGGGAGTACTTC. It specifies CASSLGDTVLLGEYF. The full variable domain, completed using reference TRBV5-5 and TRBJ2-7, is DAGVTQSPTHLIKTRGQQVTLRCSPISGHKSVSWYQQVLGQGPQFIFQYYEKEERGRGNFPDRFSARQFPNYSSELNVNALLLGDSALYLCASSLGDTVLLGEYFGPGTRLTVT.

The chain couples TRBV19 to TRBJ2-1, with D possibly matching TRBD1 (5 bases). This CDR3 comprises 13 residues. Germline CDR1 and CDR2: LNHDA and SQIVND (reference sequence). V lost 7 bases and J 7 bases, leaving 14 bases between the germline ends. The CDR3 DNA follows: TGTGCCAGTACTCTACAAGGGGCAAATGAGCAGTTCTTC. The encoded protein is CASTLQGANEQFF.

J is TRBJ2-2 and V is TRBV2, with TRBD1 as a possible D gene (5 bases). CDR1 is SNHLY and CDR2 is FYNNEI in the germline V gene. The CDR3 is 15 residues long. V was trimmed by 3 bases and J by 5 bases, leaving 13 bases between them. The CDR3 loop is CASSEPGKVTGELFF. Written as DNA, the CDR3 is TGTGCCAGCAGTGAGCCAGGGAAGGTAACCGGGGAGCTGTTTTTT.

The chain couples TRBV27 to TRBJ2-2; TRBD1 matches at 9 bases. CDR3 length: 17 residues. From germline, CDR1 is MNHEY and CDR2 SMNVEV (reference sequence). V shed 2 bases, J shed 3 bases, and the junction held 7 bases outside the gene matches. Written as DNA, the CDR3 is TGTGCCAGCAGTTTAAGTAGACAGGGGGTTTACACCGGGGAGCTGTTTTTT. Its protein product is CASSLSRQGVYTGELFF.

With regard to this clone: The same CDR3 is also encoded by other DNA sequences in this sample. The chain is built from TRBV9 and TRBJ1-2, with no clear D. Trimming cost V 0 bases and J 5 bases, with 8 bases left between them. The CDR3 contains 13 residues. Per germline, CDR1 SGDLS and CDR2 YYNGEE. CDR3 residues: CASSVGSGYGYTF. The DNA for the CDR3 is TGTGCCAGCAGCGTAGGTTCTGGTTATGGCTACACCTTC.

This chain uses TRBV10-3 with TRBJ1-2, with D unclear. Germline CDR1 ENHRY, CDR2 SYGVKD. Trimming took off 1 base at V and 3 bases at J, with 18 bases between the two ends. This CDR3 contains 17 residues. The CDR3 loop is CAISEWAPGMEDYGYTF. Written as DNA, the CDR3 is TGTGCCATCAGTGAGTGGGCTCCGGGGATGGAGGACTATGGCTACACCTTC.

The gene calls are TRBV10-2 and TRBJ1-4; 8 positions match TRBD1. Germline-derived CDR1 and CDR2 are WSHSY and SAAADI. The J segment lost 8 bases and the V segment lost 2 bases, leaving 10 bases of the junction unmatched. The CDR3 covers 16 residues. CDR3 in DNA: TGCGCCAGCAGTGAGCCTCGACAGGGGATATGGGAAAAACTGTTTTTT. Translation gives CASSEPRQGIWEKLFF.

Details on this clone: At the DNA level, this CDR3 is encoded by other sequences in the same sample as well. V gene TRBV7-9 combines with J gene TRBJ1-1; D call uncertain. V was cut by 4 bases and J by 5 bases, with 8 bases left in between. Germline CDR1 and CDR2: SEHNR and FQNEAQ (reference sequence). CDR3 size: 12 residues. CDR3 in DNA: TGTGCCAGCAGCTCCTCTGGGACTGAAGCTTTCTTT. Amino acids: CASSSSGTEAFF.